These T cell receptor beta chains were read from a single sample in a study of T-cell reconstitution after alpha-beta-depleted transplantation in children. TCRdb redid the calling of the PCR reads with MiXCR, one entry per CDR3 protein. The data show approximately 250,000 distinct CDR3 sequences, with approximately 9.9% seen just once and approximately 5.4% held by the top ten. Source: PBMCs from the stem cell graft donor, taken from the stem cell graft. These receptors all come from a human donor who donated a stem cell graft to a child with SCID. The CDR3 runs from the conserved cysteine through the conserved F or W.

v_gene: TRBV5-1
j_gene: TRBJ2-3
CDR3aa: CASSLGLAGRYTDTQYF

v_gene: TRBV6-2/TRBV6-3
j_gene: TRBJ2-1
CDR3aa: CASSSYKRQYRSFDEQFF

v_gene: TRBV20-1
j_gene: TRBJ2-3
CDR3aa: CSDLGIGTDTQYF

v_gene: TRBV29-1
j_gene: TRBJ2-5
CDR3aa: CSAEAWTGWETQYF

v_gene: TRBV7-9
j_gene: TRBJ1-1
CDR3aa: CASSPRTGSTYYTEAFF

v_gene: TRBV12-3/TRBV12-4
j_gene: TRBJ1-1
CDR3aa: CASSFGGSMNTEAFF

v_gene: TRBV12-3/TRBV12-4
j_gene: TRBJ1-3
CDR3aa: CASTLDRVSSGNTIYF

v_gene: TRBV4-2
j_gene: TRBJ2-1
CDR3aa: CASSPTGRGDYNEQFF

v_gene: TRBV7-3
j_gene: TRBJ2-2
CDR3aa: CASSLSGYRENTGELFF

v_gene: TRBV4-3
j_gene: TRBJ2-3
CDR3aa: CASSQDRLAGPLADTQYF

v_gene: TRBV12-3/TRBV12-4
j_gene: TRBJ1-1
CDR3aa: CASSFSGGTEAFF

v_gene: TRBV5-1
j_gene: TRBJ2-7
CDR3aa: CASSLDAGNEQYF

v_gene: TRBV5-1
j_gene: TRBJ1-1
CDR3aa: CASSGGQGTNTEAFF

v_gene: TRBV19
j_gene: TRBJ1-5
CDR3aa: CASQWSGLGNQPQHF

v_gene: TRBV5-1
j_gene: TRBJ1-4
CDR3aa: CASSQKTGGGEKLFF

v_gene: TRBV14
j_gene: TRBJ1-1
CDR3aa: CASSPPGYTEAFF

v_gene: TRBV20-1
j_gene: TRBJ2-1
CDR3aa: CSARVGLAGGYNEQFF

v_gene: TRBV6-1
j_gene: TRBJ1-5
CDR3aa: CASSEAGLGDQPQHF

v_gene: TRBV12-3/TRBV12-4
j_gene: TRBJ2-7
CDR3aa: CASSSSPYEQYF

v_gene: TRBV7-3
j_gene: TRBJ2-2
CDR3aa: CASSPGQTGELFF

v_gene: TRBV4-2
j_gene: TRBJ2-3
CDR3aa: CASSARTAGGRTTDTQYF

v_gene: TRBV14
j_gene: TRBJ2-1
CDR3aa: CASSLRTGMKEQFF

v_gene: TRBV5-1
j_gene: TRBJ2-1
CDR3aa: CASSRSFPISYNEQFF

v_gene: TRBV24-1
j_gene: TRBJ2-5
CDR3aa: CATSSTGRETQYF

v_gene: TRBV29-1
j_gene: TRBJ2-7
CDR3aa: CSAFSHGTYEQYF

v_gene: TRBV5-1
j_gene: TRBJ2-3
CDR3aa: CASSLGDLAGGLTDTQYF

v_gene: TRBV19
j_gene: TRBJ2-1
CDR3aa: CASSNWMQGRYNEQFF

v_gene: TRBV7-9
j_gene: TRBJ2-7
CDR3aa: CASSLEDSPYEQYF

v_gene: TRBV21-1
j_gene: TRBJ2-2
CDR3aa: CASSKDGSPRSTGELFF

v_gene: TRBV18
j_gene: TRBJ1-2
CDR3aa: CASSPPSILGGYTF

v_gene: TRBV20-1
j_gene: TRBJ2-7
CDR3aa: CSATDFYSYEQYF

v_gene: TRBV20-1
j_gene: TRBJ1-2
CDR3aa: CSAHMGQGYYGYTF

v_gene: TRBV2
j_gene: TRBJ2-7
CDR3aa: CASRAQRAGEQYF

v_gene: TRBV5-1
j_gene: TRBJ2-2
CDR3aa: CASSLVRTEDTGELFF

v_gene: TRBV28
j_gene: TRBJ2-2
CDR3aa: CASSFWEAGELFF

v_gene: TRBV2
j_gene: TRBJ2-1
CDR3aa: CASSGGTSGLNEQFF

v_gene: TRBV28
j_gene: TRBJ1-5
CDR3aa: CASSTGTGGGWNQPQHF

v_gene: TRBV20-1
j_gene: TRBJ2-5
CDR3aa: CSARDDGQETQYF

v_gene: TRBV20-1
j_gene: TRBJ1-1
CDR3aa: CSASVWQGTEAFF

v_gene: TRBV10-3
j_gene: TRBJ2-7
CDR3aa: CATGGLNSYEQYF

v_gene: TRBV20-1
j_gene: TRBJ2-7
CDR3aa: CSARSSDYEQYF

v_gene: TRBV7-8
j_gene: TRBJ2-3
CDR3aa: CASSRGQGVFVDTQYF

v_gene: TRBV24-1
j_gene: TRBJ1-4
CDR3aa: CATRDASNEKLFF

v_gene: TRBV3-1
j_gene: TRBJ1-4
CDR3aa: CASSQRGTNEKLFF

v_gene: TRBV12-3/TRBV12-4
j_gene: TRBJ1-6
CDR3aa: CASSFGGGGYNSPLHF

v_gene: TRBV5-1
j_gene: TRBJ1-6
CDR3aa: CASSLEGGHSYNSPLHF

v_gene: TRBV28
j_gene: TRBJ1-2
CDR3aa: CASSPERGNYGYTF

v_gene: TRBV5-1
j_gene: TRBJ2-1
CDR3aa: CASSLVLAENYNEQFF

v_gene: TRBV15
j_gene: TRBJ2-5
CDR3aa: CATGRSFQETQYF

v_gene: TRBV5-1
j_gene: TRBJ1-2
CDR3aa: CASSLGTGDANYGYTF

v_gene: TRBV4-2
j_gene: TRBJ1-2
CDR3aa: CASSQAPGTGDGYTF